The present T cell receptor (beta chain) was sequenced within a study of PD-L1 blockade in urothelial cancer. Across the study: Atezolizumab, begun by patients in the mid-2010s, was given at 1,200 mg intravenously every 3 weeks. Blood analysis occurred 3 weeks (second dose) and 6 weeks after treatment start.

The time point is: pretreatment peripheral blood. Method: immunoSEQ multiplex PCR; TCRdb's copy keeps in-frame clones and lacks some. The data contain 85,000 to 90,000 clones, around 85% of them singletons. The length of the CDR3 is 15 residues. The germline CDR1 and CDR2 sequences are MDHEN and SYDVKM. V lost 8 bases to trimming and J lost 5 bases; unmatched junction nucleotides: 7. This chain links TRBV28 with TRBJ2-2, with 11 bases that match TRBD2. The sample in question was PBMCs, obtained around atezolizumab (anti-PD-L1) treatment. The clonotype was recovered from a man between 60 and 75 years old with urothelial cancer. Here the CDR3 reads CASGTSGTGTGELFF. CDR3 DNA sequence: TGTGCCAGCGGGACTAGCGGAACTGGGACCGGGGAGCTGTTTTTT.